This T cell receptor beta chain was captured by sequencing in a study of cytomegalovirus exposure and HLA in healthy donors. This clone has just one count. The donors were part of the validation cohort of roughly 130 subjects. That cohort was separate from the first cohort, which comprised 500 to 700 subjects. Using immunoSEQ multiplex PCR, the repertoire was profiled, and TCRdb retains in-frame clones only, with some absent. The repertoire holds roughly 330,000 clones, 75% to 90% seen once, with about 1% in the top ten. V lost 6 bases and J lost 6; bases outside the gene matches: 11. This CDR3 spans 13 amino acids. The germline CDR1 and CDR2 sequences are SQVTM and ANQGSEA.

The TCR comes from a woman younger than 45 in good health and CMV-seropositive. V is TRBV29-1 and J is TRBJ2-7, with 7 bases matching TRBD1. The specimen sequenced was PBMCs. CDR3 loop: CSVGLTGTSEQYF. The CDR3 DNA follows: TGCAGCGTAGGTCTGACAGGGACCTCCGAGCAGTACTTC.